The 10 T cell receptor beta chains below were found in one sample sequenced in a study of cytomegalovirus exposure and HLA in healthy donors (dated by TCRdb to the late 2010s). The library was prepared using the immunoSEQ multiplex PCR assay. The multiplex PCR relied on a mix of 60 forward primers for TCR Vbeta segments and 13 reverse primers for TCR Jbeta segments. Here the immuneACCESS table is served through TCRdb, limited to in-frame sequences with V and J called. Missing clones are a known gap in these copies; in checked studies unresolved V genes cover under half, and the rest lacks a known reason. The sample yields about 150,000 clones; roughly 82% were counted once. In total, the top ten clones hold under 8% of the sample. Sequencing used PBMCs. Source of these receptors: a woman between 50 and 59 years old in good health and CMV-seropositive.

The V and J genes are TRBV18 and TRBJ2-7; 8 bases fit TRBD2. Looked up from germline, CDR1 is KGHSH and CDR2 is LQKENI. CDR3 length equals 15 residues. Trimming took 5 bases from V and 3 from J; bases not matched to a gene: 9. DNA of the CDR3: TGTGCCAGCTCAGCAAAAGCGGGGGAGGGCTACGAGCAGTACTTC. It encodes CASSAKAGEGYEQYF.

This rearrangement joins TRBV30 to TRBJ1-1, with 8 bases identical to TRBD1. V lost 3 bases to trimming and J lost 3 bases; unmatched junction nucleotides: 6. The CDR3 covers 14 residues. Germline CDR1 GTSNPN, CDR2 SVGIG (reference sequence). CDR3 protein: CAWSPGTGYTEAFF. The CDR3, as DNA: TGTGCCTGGAGCCCGGGGACAGGTTACACTGAAGCTTTCTTT.

This sequence joins TRBV19 and TRBJ1-1; D is possibly TRBD1 (5 bases). This CDR3 spans 14 amino acids. Germline V gene data show CDR1 as LNHDA and CDR2 as SQIVND (reference sequence). V was trimmed by 6 bases and J by 0 bases, leaving 11 bases between them. CDR3 DNA sequence: TGTGCCAGTAGAGAACGGGGGTTGAACACTGAAGCTTTCTTT. This encodes CASRERGLNTEAFF.

J is TRBJ1-2 and V is TRBV6-1, with TRBD1 matching over 9 bases. Germline-derived CDR1 and CDR2 are MNHNS and SASEGT. This CDR3 comprises 15 residues. The V and J ends lost 5 bases and 8 bases, in that order; junction bases with no gene match: 12. Here the CDR3 DNA reads TGTGCCAGCAGTCAAGGGTCAACAGGGGGCGCGGGCTACACCTTC. It codes for CASSQGSTGGAGYTF.

The chain combines TRBV6-6 with TRBJ2-4, with D possibly TRBD1 on 5 matching bases. The CDR3 sequence is 15 residues long. Germline V gene sequence: CDR1 MNHNY, CDR2 SVGAGI (reference sequence). V was pared by 0 bases and J by 5 bases, with 11 bases between. In DNA form, the CDR3 reads TGTGCCAGCAGTTACTCGACTCAGGGTCAAAACATTCAGTACTTC. Translating it yields CASSYSTQGQNIQYF.

The sample holds one count of this clone. V and J are TRBV5-6 and TRBJ1-2; a weak D match, TRBD1 (5 bases). Trimming took off 1 base at V and 8 bases at J, with 12 bases between the two ends. The CDR3 runs to 13 residues. CDR1 is SGHDT and CDR2 is YYEEEE in the germline V gene. In nucleotides, the CDR3 is TGTGCCAGCAGCTTGTTGGGGCCGAGGGGCTACACCTTC. This gives the protein CASSLLGPRGYTF.

The rearrangement uses TRBV5-6 and TRBJ2-7; 7 nucleotides line up with TRBD2. The germline V gene encodes CDR1 SGHDT and CDR2 YYEEEE. CDR3 length: 16 residues. V was pared by 0 bases and J by 3 bases, with 9 bases of the junction left unmatched. The DNA of the CDR3 is TGTGCCAGCAGCTTGGCCGGTCTGGGACTAAGCTACGAGCAGTACTTC. This encodes CASSLAGLGLSYEQYF.

The chain recombines TRBV9 with TRBJ2-7; the match to TRBD1 covers 8 bases. The length of the CDR3 is 15 residues. Losses at the gene ends were 4 bases for V and 0 bases for J; bases not matched to a gene: 6. The germline V gene encodes CDR1 SGDLS and CDR2 YYNGEE. CDR3 coding DNA: TGTGCCAGCAGCCCCCCCGGACAGGGCTCCTACGAGCAGTACTTC. Translated, it gives CASSPPGQGSYEQYF.

The chain is built from TRBV2 and TRBJ1-5; the D is unclear. Germline V gene lookup returns CDR1 SNHLY and CDR2 FYNNEI. V lost 6 bases to trimming and J lost 0 bases, with 12 bases between them. This CDR3 has 15 residues. Here the CDR3 DNA reads TGTGCCAGCAGCCTGGACGGGGATAGCAATCAGCCCCAGCATTTT. Amino acid sequence: CASSLDGDSNQPQHF.

The CDR3 reads CASSLDGIEAFF. Here the CDR3 DNA reads TGTGCCAGCAGCTTAGACGGGATCGAAGCTTTCTTT. The chain uses TRBV11-2 and TRBJ1-1, with no clear D. Between the trimmed V and J ends, which lost 0 bases and 8 bases, there was a span of 7 bases. The CDR3 contains 12 residues. Germline CDR1 reads SGHAT; CDR2 reads FQNNGV.